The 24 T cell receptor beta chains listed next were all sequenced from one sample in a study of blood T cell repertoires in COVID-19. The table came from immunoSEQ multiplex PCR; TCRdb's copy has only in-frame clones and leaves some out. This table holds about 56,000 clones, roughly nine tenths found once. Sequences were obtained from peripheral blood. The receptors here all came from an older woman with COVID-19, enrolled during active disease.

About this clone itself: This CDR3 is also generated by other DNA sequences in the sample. DNA for the CDR3: TGTGCCAGCAGTCTTTTAGCGGGAGTGGAGACCCAGTACTTC. Translated: CASSLLAGVETQYF. The V gene is TRBV6-5, the J gene TRBJ2-5, with 9 bases lining up with TRBD2. The CDR3 loop spans 14 amino acids. CDR1 MNHEY and CDR2 SVGAGI come from the germline V gene. V was pared by 5 bases and J by 5 bases, with 6 bases of the junction left unmatched.

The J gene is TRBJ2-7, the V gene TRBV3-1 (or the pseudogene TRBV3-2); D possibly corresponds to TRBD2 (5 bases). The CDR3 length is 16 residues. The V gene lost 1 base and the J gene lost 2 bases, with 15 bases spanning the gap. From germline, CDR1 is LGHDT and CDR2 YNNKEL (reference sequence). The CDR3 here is CASSQGVRGRAYEQYF. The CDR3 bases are TGTGCCAGCAGCCAAGGTGTGCGAGGGAGAGCCTACGAGCAGTACTTC.

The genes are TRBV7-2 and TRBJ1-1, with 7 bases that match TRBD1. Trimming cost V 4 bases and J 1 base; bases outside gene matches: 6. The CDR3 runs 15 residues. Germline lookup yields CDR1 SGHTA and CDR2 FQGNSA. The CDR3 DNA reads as TGTGCCAGCAGCTCCGACAGGGTCAGGAACACTGAAGCTTTCTTT. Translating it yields CASSSDRVRNTEAFF.

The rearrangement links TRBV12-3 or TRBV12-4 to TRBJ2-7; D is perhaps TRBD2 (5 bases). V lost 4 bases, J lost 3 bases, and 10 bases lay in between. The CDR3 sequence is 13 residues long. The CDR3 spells CASSSGSSYEQYF. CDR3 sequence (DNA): TGTGCCAGCAGTTCTGGGAGCAGCTACGAGCAGTACTTC.

The CDR3 loop is CASSLRGQPNQPQHF. In DNA, the CDR3 is TGTGCCAGCAGCTTAAGGGGACAGCCCAATCAGCCCCAGCATTTT. This chain uses TRBV7-2 with TRBJ1-5, with TRBD1 identical over 7 bases. Germline V CDR1 and CDR2: SGHTA, FQGNSA. The CDR3 loop spans 15 amino acids. J was trimmed by 3 bases and V by 2 bases; bases with no gene match: 4.

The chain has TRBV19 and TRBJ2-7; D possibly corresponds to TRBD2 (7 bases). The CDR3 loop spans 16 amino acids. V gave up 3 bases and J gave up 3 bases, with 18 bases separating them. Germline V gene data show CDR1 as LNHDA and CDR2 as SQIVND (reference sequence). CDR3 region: CASSIRGASYYYEQYF. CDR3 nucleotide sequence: TGTGCCAGTAGTATTCGGGGGGCTAGCTATTACTACGAGCAGTACTTC.

The CDR3 spells CASSGSGTGIYEQYF. DNA for the CDR3: TGTGCCAGCAGCGGATCCGGGACAGGAATCTACGAGCAGTACTTC. The rearrangement joins TRBV7-9 to TRBJ2-7, with TRBD1 identical over 8 bases. The CDR3 spans 15 residues. Germline V gene lookup returns CDR1 SEHNR and CDR2 FQNEAQ (reference sequence). J gave up 3 bases and V 5 bases, and 9 bases lay outside the gene matches.

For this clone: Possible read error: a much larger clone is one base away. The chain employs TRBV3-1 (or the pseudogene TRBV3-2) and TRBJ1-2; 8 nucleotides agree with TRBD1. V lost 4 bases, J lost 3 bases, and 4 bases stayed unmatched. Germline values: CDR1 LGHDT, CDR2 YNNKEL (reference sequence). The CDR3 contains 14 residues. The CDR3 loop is CASSPQGADYGYTF. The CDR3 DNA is TGTGCCAGCAGCCCCCAGGGGGCGGACTATGGCTACACCTTC.

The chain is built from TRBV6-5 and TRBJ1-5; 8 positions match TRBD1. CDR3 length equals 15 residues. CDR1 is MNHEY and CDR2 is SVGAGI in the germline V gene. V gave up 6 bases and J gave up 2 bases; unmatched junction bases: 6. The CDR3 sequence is CASSIGQGGNQPQHF. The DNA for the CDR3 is TGTGCCAGCAGCATCGGACAGGGCGGCAATCAGCCCCAGCATTTT.

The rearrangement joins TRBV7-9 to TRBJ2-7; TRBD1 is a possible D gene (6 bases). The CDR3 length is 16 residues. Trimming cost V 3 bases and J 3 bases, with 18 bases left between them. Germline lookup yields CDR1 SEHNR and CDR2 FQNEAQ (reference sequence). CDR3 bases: TGTGCCAGCAGCTTTGATACAGGGAATCGCGGCTACGAGCAGTACTTC. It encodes CASSFDTGNRGYEQYF.

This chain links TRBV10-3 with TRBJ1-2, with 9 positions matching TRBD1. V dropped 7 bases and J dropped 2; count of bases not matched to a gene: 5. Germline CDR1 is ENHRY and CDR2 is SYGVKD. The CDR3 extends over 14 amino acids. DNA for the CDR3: TGTGCCATCAAACGACAGGGGGACAACTATGGCTACACCTTC. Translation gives CAIKRQGDNYGYTF.

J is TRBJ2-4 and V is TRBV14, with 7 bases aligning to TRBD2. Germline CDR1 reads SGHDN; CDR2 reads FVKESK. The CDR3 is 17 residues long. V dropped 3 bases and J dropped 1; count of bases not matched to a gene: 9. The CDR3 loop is CASSQGGWKGAKNIQYF. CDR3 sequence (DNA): TGTGCCAGCAGCCAGGGAGGGTGGAAGGGCGCCAAAAACATTCAGTACTTC.

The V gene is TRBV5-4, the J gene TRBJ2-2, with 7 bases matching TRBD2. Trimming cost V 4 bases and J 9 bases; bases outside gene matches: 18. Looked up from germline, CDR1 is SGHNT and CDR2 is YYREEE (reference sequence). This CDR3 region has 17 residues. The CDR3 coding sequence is TGTGCCAGCAGCCCGGGAGGACCACCCACGACTAGCCGGGAGCTGTTTTTT. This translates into CASSPGGPPTTSRELFF.

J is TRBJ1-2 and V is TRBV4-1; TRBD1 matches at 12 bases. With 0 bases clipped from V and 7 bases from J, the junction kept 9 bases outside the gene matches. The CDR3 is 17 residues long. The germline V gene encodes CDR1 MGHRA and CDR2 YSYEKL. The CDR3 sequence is CASSQDKGTGGASGYTF. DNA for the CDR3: TGCGCCAGCAGCCAAGATAAGGGGACAGGGGGCGCGAGTGGCTACACCTTC.

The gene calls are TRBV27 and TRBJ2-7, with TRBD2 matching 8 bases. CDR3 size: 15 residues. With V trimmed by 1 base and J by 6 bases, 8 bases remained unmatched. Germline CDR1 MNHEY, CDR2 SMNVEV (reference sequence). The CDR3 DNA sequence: TGTGCCAGCAGTTTATTCGGAGGGCGGGAGGTCGAGCAGTACTTC. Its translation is CASSLFGGREVEQYF.

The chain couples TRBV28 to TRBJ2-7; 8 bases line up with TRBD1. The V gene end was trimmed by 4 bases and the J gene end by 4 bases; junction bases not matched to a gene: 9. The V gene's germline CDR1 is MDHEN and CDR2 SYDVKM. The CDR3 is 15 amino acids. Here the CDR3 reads CASSSYHRGSYEQYF. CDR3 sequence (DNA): TGTGCCAGCAGTTCGTACCACAGGGGGAGTTACGAGCAGTACTTC. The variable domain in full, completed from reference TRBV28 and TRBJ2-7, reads DVKVTQSSRYLVKRTGEKVFLECVQDMDHENMFWYRQDPGLGLRLIYFSYDVKMKEKGDIPEGYSVSREKKERFSLILESASTNQTSMYLCASSSYHRGSYEQYFGPGTRLTVT.

CDR3 region: CASSFPVQETQYF. Here the CDR3 DNA reads TGTGCCAGCAGCTTCCCCGTCCAAGAGACCCAGTACTTC. The chain recombines TRBV7-9 with TRBJ2-5; no clear D gene. The length of the CDR3 is 13 residues. Per the germline V gene, CDR1 is SEHNR and CDR2 is FQNEAQ (reference sequence). With 3 bases removed from V and 1 base from J, the gap between germline ends came to 6 bases.

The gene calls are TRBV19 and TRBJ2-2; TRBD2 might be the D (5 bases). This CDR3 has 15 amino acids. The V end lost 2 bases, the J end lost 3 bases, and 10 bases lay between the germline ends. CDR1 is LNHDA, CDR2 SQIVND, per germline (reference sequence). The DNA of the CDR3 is TGTGCCAGTAGTATACCGGGGATGGACACCGGGGAGCTGTTTTTT. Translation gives CASSIPGMDTGELFF.

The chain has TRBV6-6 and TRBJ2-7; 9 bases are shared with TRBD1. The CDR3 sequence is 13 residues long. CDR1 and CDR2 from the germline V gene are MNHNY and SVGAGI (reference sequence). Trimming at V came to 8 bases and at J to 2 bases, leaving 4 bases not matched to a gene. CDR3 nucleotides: TGTGCCAGCGAGGACAGGGGAGCCTACGAGCAGTACTTC. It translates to CASEDRGAYEQYF.

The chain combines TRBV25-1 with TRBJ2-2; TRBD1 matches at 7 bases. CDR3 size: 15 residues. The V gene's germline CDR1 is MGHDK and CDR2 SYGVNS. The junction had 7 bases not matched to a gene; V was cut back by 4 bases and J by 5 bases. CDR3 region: CASSGEGGATGELFF. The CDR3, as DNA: TGTGCCAGCAGTGGGGAAGGGGGCGCAACCGGGGAGCTGTTTTTT.

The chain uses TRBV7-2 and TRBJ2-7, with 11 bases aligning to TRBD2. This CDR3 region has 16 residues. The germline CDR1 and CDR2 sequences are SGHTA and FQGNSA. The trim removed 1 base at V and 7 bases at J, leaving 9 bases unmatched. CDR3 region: CASSLGVLGLAGEQYF. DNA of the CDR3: TGTGCCAGCAGCTTAGGAGTGTTAGGACTAGCGGGTGAGCAGTACTTC.

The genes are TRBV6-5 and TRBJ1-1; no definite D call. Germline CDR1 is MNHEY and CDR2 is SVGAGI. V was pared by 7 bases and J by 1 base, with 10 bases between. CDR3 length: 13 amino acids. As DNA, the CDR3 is TGTGCCAGCACAGCGTTAGAGAACACTGAAGCTTTCTTT. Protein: CASTALENTEAFF.

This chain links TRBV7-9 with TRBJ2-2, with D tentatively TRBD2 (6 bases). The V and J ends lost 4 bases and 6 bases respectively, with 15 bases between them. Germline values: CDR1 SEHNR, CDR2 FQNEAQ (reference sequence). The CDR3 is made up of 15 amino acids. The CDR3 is CASSSPDGGPGELFF. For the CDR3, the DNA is TGTGCCAGCAGCTCCCCCGACGGGGGTCCCGGGGAGCTGTTTTTT.

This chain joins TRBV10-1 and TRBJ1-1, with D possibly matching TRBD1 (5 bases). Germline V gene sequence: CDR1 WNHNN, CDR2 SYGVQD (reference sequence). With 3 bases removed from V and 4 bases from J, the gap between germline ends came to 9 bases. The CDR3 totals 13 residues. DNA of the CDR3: TGCGCCAGCAGTGAAGGGGTGGGCACTGAAGCTTTCTTT. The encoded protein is CASSEGVGTEAFF.